This T cell receptor beta chain was sequenced in a study of blood T cell repertoires in COVID-19. On the study more broadly: From T cells, B-cell-depleted T cells, or PBMCs came the material, which was cDNA or gDNA.

The table came from immunoSEQ multiplex PCR; TCRdb's copy has only in-frame clones and leaves some out. The table includes about 120,000 clones, about nine tenths detected once. CDR1 LGHNA and CDR2 YSLEER come from the germline V gene. Deletions cut 1 base from V and 2 bases from J, with 5 bases between. This CDR3 comprises 13 residues. Sample: peripheral blood. The TCR sequence derives from a man in his 70s who had recovered from COVID-19. The chain recombines TRBV4-3 with TRBJ2-5; D remains unclear. DNA for the CDR3: TGCGCCAGCAGCCAAGCACTTCAAGAGACCCAGTACTTC. It codes for CASSQALQETQYF.